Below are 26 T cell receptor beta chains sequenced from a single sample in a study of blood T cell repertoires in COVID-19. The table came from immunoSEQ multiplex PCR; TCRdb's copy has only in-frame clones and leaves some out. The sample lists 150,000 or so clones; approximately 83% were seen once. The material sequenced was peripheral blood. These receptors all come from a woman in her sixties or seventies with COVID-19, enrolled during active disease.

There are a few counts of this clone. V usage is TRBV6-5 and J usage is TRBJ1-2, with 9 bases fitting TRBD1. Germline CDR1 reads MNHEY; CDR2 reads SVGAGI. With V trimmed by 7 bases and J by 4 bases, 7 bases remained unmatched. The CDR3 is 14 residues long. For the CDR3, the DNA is TGTGCCAGCACCGGTGGGACAGGGATCTATGGCTACACCTTC. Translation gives CASTGGTGIYGYTF.

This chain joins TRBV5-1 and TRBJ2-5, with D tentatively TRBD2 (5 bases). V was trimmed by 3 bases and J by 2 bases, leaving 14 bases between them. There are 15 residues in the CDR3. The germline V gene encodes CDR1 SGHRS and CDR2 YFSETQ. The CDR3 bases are TGCGCCAGCAGCTCGCCCCTTAGCGTTCAAGAGACCCAGTACTTC. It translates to CASSSPLSVQETQYF.

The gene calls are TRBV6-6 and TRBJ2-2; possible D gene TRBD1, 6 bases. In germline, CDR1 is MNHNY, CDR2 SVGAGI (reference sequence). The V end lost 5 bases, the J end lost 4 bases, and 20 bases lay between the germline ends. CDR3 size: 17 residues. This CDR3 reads CASSPYPRGGGTGELFF. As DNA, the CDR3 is TGTGCCAGCAGTCCCTACCCGCGAGGGGGTGGCACCGGGGAGCTGTTTTTT.

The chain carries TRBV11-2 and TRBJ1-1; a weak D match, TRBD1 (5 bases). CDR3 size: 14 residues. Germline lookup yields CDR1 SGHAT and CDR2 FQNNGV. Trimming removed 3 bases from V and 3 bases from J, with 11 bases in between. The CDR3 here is CASSFQGGDTEAFF. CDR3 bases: TGTGCCAGCAGCTTCCAGGGAGGAGACACTGAAGCTTTCTTT.

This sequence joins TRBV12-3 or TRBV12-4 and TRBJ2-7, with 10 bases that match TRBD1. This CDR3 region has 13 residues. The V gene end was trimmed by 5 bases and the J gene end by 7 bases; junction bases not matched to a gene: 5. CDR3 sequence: CASSPGQGREQYF. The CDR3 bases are TGTGCCAGCAGTCCGGGACAGGGGAGAGAGCAGTACTTC.

CDR3 coding DNA: TGTGCCAGCCTAAAACCAGGACAGGCAAACTATGGCTACACCTTC. Translating gives CASLKPGQANYGYTF. This chain links TRBV2 with TRBJ1-2; TRBD1 matches at 7 bases. The germline V gene encodes CDR1 SNHLY and CDR2 FYNNEI. The CDR3 length is 15 residues. J was trimmed by 2 bases and V by 8 bases; bases with no gene match: 11.

This CDR3 is CASSPRTVLDYGYTF. The CDR3 DNA follows: TGTGCCAGCAGCCCTCGGACAGTCTTAGACTATGGCTACACCTTC. The V call is TRBV7-9, the J call TRBJ1-2, with TRBD1 as a possible D gene (6 bases). The germline CDR1 and CDR2 sequences are SEHNR and FQNEAQ (reference sequence). The CDR3 covers 15 residues. Between the trimmed V and J ends, which lost 5 bases and 3 bases, there was a span of 16 bases.

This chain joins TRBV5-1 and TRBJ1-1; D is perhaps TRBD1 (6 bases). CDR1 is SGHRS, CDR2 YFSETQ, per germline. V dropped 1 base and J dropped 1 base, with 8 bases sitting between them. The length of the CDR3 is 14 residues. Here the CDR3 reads CASSLQTGNTEAFF. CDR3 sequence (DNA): TGCGCCAGCAGCTTGCAGACAGGGAACACTGAAGCTTTCTTT.

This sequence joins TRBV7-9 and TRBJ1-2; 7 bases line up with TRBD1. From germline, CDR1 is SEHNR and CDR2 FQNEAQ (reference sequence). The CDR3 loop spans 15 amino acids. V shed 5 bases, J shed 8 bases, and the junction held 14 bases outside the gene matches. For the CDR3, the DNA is TGTGCCAGCAGCAGAGGGGACAGCTCCCAGGGGGGCTACACCTTC. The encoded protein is CASSRGDSSQGGYTF.

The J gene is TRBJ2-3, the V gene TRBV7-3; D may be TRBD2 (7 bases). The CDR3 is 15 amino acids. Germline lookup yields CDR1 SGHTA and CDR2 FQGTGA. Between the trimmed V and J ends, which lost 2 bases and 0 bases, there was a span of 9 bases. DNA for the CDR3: TGTGCCAGCAGCTTAGCGGGGGCGAGCACAGATACGCAGTATTTT. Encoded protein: CASSLAGASTDTQYF.

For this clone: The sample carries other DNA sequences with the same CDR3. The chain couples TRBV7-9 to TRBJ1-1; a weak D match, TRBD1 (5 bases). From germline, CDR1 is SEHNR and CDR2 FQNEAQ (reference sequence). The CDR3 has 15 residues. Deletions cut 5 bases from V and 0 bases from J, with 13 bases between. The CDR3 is CASSPRTGLNTEAFF. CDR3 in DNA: TGTGCCAGCAGCCCCCGAACAGGTTTGAACACTGAAGCTTTCTTT.

CDR3 DNA sequence: TGTGCCAGCAGCTTTGGCATCTCCTACGAGCAGTACTTC. This codes for CASSFGISYEQYF. V and J are TRBV11-2 and TRBJ2-7; no reliable D call. This CDR3 region has 13 residues. V shed 3 bases and J shed 0 bases, with 6 bases lying between them. CDR1 is SGHAT and CDR2 is FQNNGV in the germline V gene.

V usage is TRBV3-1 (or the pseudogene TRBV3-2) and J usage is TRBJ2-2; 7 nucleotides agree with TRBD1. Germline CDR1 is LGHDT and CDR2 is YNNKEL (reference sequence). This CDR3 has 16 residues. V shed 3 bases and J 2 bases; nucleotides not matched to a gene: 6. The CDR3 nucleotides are TGTGCCAGCAGCCAGCAAGGGGGCGGAAACACCGGGGAGCTGTTTTTT. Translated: CASSQQGGGNTGELFF.

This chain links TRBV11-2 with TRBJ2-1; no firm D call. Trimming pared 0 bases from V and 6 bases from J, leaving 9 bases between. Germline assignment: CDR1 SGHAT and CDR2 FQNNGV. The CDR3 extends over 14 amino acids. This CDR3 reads CASSLEVTVNEQFF. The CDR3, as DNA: TGTGCCAGCAGCTTAGAGGTCACGGTCAATGAGCAGTTCTTC.

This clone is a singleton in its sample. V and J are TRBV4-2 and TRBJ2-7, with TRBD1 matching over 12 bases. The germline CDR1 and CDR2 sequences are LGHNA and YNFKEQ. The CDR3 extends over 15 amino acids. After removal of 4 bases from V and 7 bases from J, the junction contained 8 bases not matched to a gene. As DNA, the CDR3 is TGTGCCAGCAGCCCGGGACAGGGGGCTTCAAGGGAGCAGTACTTC. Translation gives CASSPGQGASREQYF.

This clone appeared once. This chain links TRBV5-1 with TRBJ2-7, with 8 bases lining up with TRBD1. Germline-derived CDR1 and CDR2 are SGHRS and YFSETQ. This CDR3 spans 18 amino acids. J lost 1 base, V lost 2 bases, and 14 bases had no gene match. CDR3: CASSFLLDPGGLSYEQYF. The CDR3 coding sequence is TGCGCCAGCAGCTTCCTCCTGGATCCAGGGGGCCTTTCCTACGAGCAGTACTTC. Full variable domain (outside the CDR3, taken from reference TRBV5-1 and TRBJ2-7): KAGVTQTPRYLIKTRGQQVTLSCSPISGHRSVSWYQQTPGQGLQFLFEYFSETQRNKGNFPGRFSGRQFSNSRSEMNVSTLELGDSALYLCASSFLLDPGGLSYEQYFGPGTRLTVT.

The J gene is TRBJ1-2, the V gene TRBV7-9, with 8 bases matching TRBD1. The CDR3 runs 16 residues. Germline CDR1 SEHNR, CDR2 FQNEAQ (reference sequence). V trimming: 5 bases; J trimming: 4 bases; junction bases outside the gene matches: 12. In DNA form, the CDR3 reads TGTGCCAGCAGCCTCGACGCGGGACAGGCATCCTATGGCTACACCTTC. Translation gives CASSLDAGQASYGYTF.

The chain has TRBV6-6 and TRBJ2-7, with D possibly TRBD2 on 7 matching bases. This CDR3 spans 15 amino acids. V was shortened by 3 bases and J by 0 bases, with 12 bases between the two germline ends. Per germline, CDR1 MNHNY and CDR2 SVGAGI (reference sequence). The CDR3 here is CASSYEGGASYEQYF. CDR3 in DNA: TGTGCCAGCAGTTATGAGGGGGGGGCCTCCTACGAGCAGTACTTC.

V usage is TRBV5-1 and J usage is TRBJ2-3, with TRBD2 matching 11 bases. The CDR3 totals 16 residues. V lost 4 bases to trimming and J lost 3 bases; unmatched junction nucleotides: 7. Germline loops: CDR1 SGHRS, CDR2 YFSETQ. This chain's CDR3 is CASSVVAGGQTDTQYF. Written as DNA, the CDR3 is TGCGCCAGCAGCGTAGTAGCGGGGGGGCAGACAGATACGCAGTATTTT. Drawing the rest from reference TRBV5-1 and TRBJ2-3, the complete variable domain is KAGVTQTPRYLIKTRGQQVTLSCSPISGHRSVSWYQQTPGQGLQFLFEYFSETQRNKGNFPGRFSGRQFSNSRSEMNVSTLELGDSALYLCASSVVAGGQTDTQYFGPGTRLTVL.

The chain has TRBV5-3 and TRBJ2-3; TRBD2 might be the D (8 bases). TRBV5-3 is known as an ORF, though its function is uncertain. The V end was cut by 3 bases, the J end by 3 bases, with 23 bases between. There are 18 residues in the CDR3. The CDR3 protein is CARSSRTSRGVGTDTQYF. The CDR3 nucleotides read TGTGCCAGAAGCTCCCGGACTAGCAGGGGGGTAGGGACAGATACGCAGTATTTT.

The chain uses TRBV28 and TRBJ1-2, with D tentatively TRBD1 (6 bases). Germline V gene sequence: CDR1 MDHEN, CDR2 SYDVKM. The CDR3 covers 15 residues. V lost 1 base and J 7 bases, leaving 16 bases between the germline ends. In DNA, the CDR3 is TGTGCCAGCAGTTTATTCTTCGGCCTACAGGGTGGCTACACCTTC. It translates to CASSLFFGLQGGYTF.

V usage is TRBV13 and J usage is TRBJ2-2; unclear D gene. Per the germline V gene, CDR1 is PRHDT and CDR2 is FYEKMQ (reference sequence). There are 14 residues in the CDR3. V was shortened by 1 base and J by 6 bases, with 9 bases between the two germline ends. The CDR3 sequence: CASSLERVSGELFF. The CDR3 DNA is TGTGCCAGCAGCTTAGAACGGGTGTCCGGGGAGCTGTTTTTT.

CDR3 DNA sequence: TGCAGTGCTAGTAGCCCGACAGGGATTTTCTATGGCTACACCTTC. Translated, it gives CSASSPTGIFYGYTF. This rearrangement joins TRBV20-1 to TRBJ1-2, with 7 nucleotides matching TRBD1. Germline CDR1 is DFQATT and CDR2 is SNEGSKA (reference sequence). The V gene end was trimmed by 3 bases and the J gene end by 4 bases; junction bases not matched to a gene: 11. The CDR3 loop spans 15 amino acids.

Here the CDR3 reads CASSLARTSGTMKQFF. CDR3 DNA: TGTGCCAGCAGCTTAGCAAGGACTAGCGGGACCATGAAGCAGTTCTTC. V is TRBV11-1 and J is TRBJ2-1; TRBD2 matches 12 bases. The CDR3 spans 16 residues. Germline assignment: CDR1 SGHAT and CDR2 FQDESV (reference sequence). J lost 11 bases, V lost 0 bases, and 8 bases had no gene match.

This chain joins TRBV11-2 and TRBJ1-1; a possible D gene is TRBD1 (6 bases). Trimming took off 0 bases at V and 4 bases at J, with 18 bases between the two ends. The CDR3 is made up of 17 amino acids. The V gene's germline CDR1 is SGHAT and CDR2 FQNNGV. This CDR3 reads CASSLDRGPGFGTEAFF. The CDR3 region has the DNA TGTGCCAGCAGCTTAGACAGGGGTCCGGGATTTGGCACTGAAGCTTTCTTT.

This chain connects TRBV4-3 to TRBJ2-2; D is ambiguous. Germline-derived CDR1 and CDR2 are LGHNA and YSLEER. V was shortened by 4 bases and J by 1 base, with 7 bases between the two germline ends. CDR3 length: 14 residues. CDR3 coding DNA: TGCGCCAGCAGCCCCGAGGTGAACACCGGGGAGCTGTTTTTT. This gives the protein CASSPEVNTGELFF.